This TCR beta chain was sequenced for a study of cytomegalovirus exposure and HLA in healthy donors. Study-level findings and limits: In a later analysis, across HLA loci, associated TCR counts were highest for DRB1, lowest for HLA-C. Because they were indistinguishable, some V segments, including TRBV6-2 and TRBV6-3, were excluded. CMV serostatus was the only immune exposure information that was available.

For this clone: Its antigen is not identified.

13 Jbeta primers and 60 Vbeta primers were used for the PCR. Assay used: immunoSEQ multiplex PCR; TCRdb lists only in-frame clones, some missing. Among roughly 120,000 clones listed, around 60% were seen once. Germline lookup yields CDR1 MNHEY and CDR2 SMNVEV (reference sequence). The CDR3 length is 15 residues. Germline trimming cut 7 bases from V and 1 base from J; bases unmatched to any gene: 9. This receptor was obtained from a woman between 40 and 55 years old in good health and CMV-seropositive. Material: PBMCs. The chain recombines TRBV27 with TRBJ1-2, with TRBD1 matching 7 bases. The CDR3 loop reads CASTRTGPLNYGYTF. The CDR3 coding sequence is TGTGCCAGCACCCGGACAGGTCCCCTTAACTATGGCTACACCTTC.